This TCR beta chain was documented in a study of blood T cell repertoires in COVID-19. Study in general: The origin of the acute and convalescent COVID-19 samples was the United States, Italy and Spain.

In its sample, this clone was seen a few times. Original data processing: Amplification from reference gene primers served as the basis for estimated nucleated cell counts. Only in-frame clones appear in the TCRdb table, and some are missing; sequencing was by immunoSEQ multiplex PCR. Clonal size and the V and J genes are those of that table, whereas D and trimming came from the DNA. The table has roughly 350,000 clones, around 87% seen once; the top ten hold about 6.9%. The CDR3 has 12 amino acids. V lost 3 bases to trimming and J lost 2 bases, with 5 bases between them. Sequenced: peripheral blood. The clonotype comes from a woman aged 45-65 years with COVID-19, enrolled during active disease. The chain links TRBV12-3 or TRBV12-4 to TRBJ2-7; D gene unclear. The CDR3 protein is CASSLSPYEQYF. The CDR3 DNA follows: TGTGCCAGCAGTTTGAGTCCCTACGAGCAGTACTTC.